The 26 T cell receptor beta chains presented below share a single source sample, sequenced in a study of cytomegalovirus exposure and HLA in healthy donors. This PCR relied on a set of 60 Vbeta primers and 13 Jbeta primers. Method: immunoSEQ multiplex PCR; TCRdb's copy keeps in-frame clones and lacks some. The table has 160,000 or so clones, over 70% seen once. The specimen was PBMCs. The receptor set was obtained from a woman in her thirties or forties in good health and CMV-seropositive.

V usage is TRBV11-3 and J usage is TRBJ2-2, with D tentatively TRBD1 (5 bases). Between the trimmed V and J ends, which lost 1 base and 5 bases, there was a span of 11 bases. This CDR3 contains 15 residues. Germline V gives CDR1 SGHNT, CDR2 YENEEA. The CDR3 DNA reads as TGTGCCAGCAGCTTAGGTTTAGGGGATACCGGGGAGCTGTTTTTT. Residues: CASSLGLGDTGELFF.

The chain couples TRBV7-3 to TRBJ2-3; TRBD2 agrees at 8 bases. The V gene end was trimmed by 7 bases and the J gene end by 1 base; junction bases not matched to a gene: 7. The germline V gene has CDR1 SGHTA and CDR2 FQGTGA. The length of the CDR3 is 15 residues. The CDR3 DNA is TGTGCCAGCAATAACGGGGGGGCCGGCACAGATACGCAGTATTTT. Amino acid sequence: CASNNGGAGTDTQYF.

With regard to this clone: Mismatch with germline at one junction end may stem from a read error. The rearrangement uses TRBV11-2 and TRBJ2-5, with TRBD2 identical over 13 bases. From germline, CDR1 is SGHAT and CDR2 FQNNGV. The CDR3 consists of 15 residues. The CDR3 DNA reads as TGTGCCAGCAGCTTAGAGGGACTAGCGGGGTCTCAGGAGCACTTC. Translating it yields CASSLEGLAGSQEHF.

The V gene is TRBV6-6, the J gene TRBJ1-1; D ambiguous. Trimming left V 2 bases short and J 3 bases short, with 7 bases between. This CDR3 comprises 13 residues. CDR1 is MNHNY and CDR2 is SVGAGI in the germline V gene (reference sequence). CDR3 residues: CASSYSADTEAFF. The DNA for the CDR3 is TGTGCCAGCAGTTACAGTGCAGACACTGAAGCTTTCTTT.

This clone appeared a few times. This chain uses TRBV6-4 with TRBJ2-7; no reliable D call. This CDR3 is built from 13 residues. Trimming shortened V by 5 bases and J by 6 bases, and 14 bases separated the two germline ends. CDR1 MRHNA and CDR2 SNTAGT come from the germline V gene. The CDR3 DNA is TGTGCCAGCAGTCCATTCAACGGTGGCGAGCAGTACTTC. Protein: CASSPFNGGEQYF.

The rearrangement links TRBV6-1 to TRBJ1-3, with TRBD1 as a possible D gene (5 bases). V shed 3 bases and J shed 4 bases, with 10 bases lying between them. The CDR3 spans 14 residues. Per germline, CDR1 MNHNS and CDR2 SASEGT. Written as DNA, the CDR3 is TGTGCCAGCAGTGACAGGACACGCGGAAACACCATATATTTT. It encodes CASSDRTRGNTIYF.

This clone was seen once. V is TRBV6-6 and J is TRBJ2-5; 7 nucleotides align to TRBD1. The J segment lost 4 bases and the V segment lost 0 bases, leaving 8 bases of the junction unmatched. Germline CDR1 and CDR2: MNHNY and SVGAGI (reference sequence). This CDR3 is 16 amino acids long. In DNA, the CDR3 is TGTGCCAGCAGTTACTCGAGAGGGGGCCGGCGAGAGACCCAGTACTTC. Amino acids: CASSYSRGGRRETQYF.

The rearrangement uses TRBV4-1 and TRBJ1-5, with D tentatively TRBD1 (5 bases). The CDR3 loop spans 16 amino acids. Germline V gives CDR1 MGHRA, CDR2 YSYEKL. With 4 bases removed from V and 0 bases from J, the gap between germline ends came to 13 bases. The CDR3 spells CASSPGDFYSNQPQHF. The CDR3 coding sequence is TGCGCCAGCAGCCCCGGGGACTTTTATAGCAATCAGCCCCAGCATTTT.

This clone was observed once. The J gene is TRBJ2-1, the V gene TRBV2; maybe TRBD2 (5 bases). CDR1 and CDR2 from the germline V gene are SNHLY and FYNNEI. V was trimmed by 7 bases and J by 10 bases, leaving 17 bases between them. CDR3 length: 13 residues. The CDR3 coding sequence is TGTGCCAGCAATGGACGGAGGAATGTGGAGCAGTTCTTC. This sequence encodes CASNGRRNVEQFF.

Regarding this clone: Mismatch with germline at one junction end may stem from a read error. V gene TRBV7-2 combines with J gene TRBJ2-6, with a possible D match to TRBD1 (6 bases). From germline, CDR1 is SGHTA and CDR2 FQGNSA. The CDR3 runs 16 residues. The CDR3 spells CASSLDRFSGANGLTF. CDR3 coding DNA: TGTGCCAGCAGCCTGGACAGATTCTCTGGGGCCAACGGCCTGACTTTC.

The rearrangement uses TRBV5-8 and TRBJ1-1; the D is unclear. Trimming cost V 0 bases and J 1 base, with 7 bases left between them. The length of the CDR3 is 14 residues. Germline V gene data show CDR1 as SGHTS and CDR2 as YDEGEE. CDR3 in amino acids: CASSLAGRNTEAFF. DNA of the CDR3: TGTGCCAGCAGCTTGGCGGGGAGGAACACTGAAGCTTTCTTT.

The chain has TRBV7-9 and TRBJ2-2, with D unresolved. V was cut by 3 bases and J by 6 bases, with 5 bases left in between. The CDR3 sequence is 12 residues long. Per germline, CDR1 SEHNR and CDR2 FQNEAQ (reference sequence). CDR3 loop: CASSFPSGELFF. CDR3 DNA sequence: TGTGCCAGCAGCTTTCCCTCCGGGGAGCTGTTTTTT.

This rearrangement joins TRBV19 to TRBJ2-7; D might be TRBD2 (5 bases). From germline, CDR1 is LNHDA and CDR2 SQIVND (reference sequence). V lost 8 bases and J 0 bases, leaving 20 bases between the germline ends. This CDR3 has 16 amino acids. CDR3 sequence: CASSGKQTLSSYEQYF. The DNA for the CDR3 is TGTGCCAGTTCGGGAAAACAGACTCTAAGCTCCTACGAGCAGTACTTC.

The chain employs TRBV27 and TRBJ1-1; D is undetermined. Germline V gene data show CDR1 as MNHEY and CDR2 as SMNVEV (reference sequence). Trimming pared 3 bases from V and 5 bases from J, leaving 13 bases between. This CDR3 comprises 14 residues. This chain's CDR3 is CASSFLSGETEAFF. CDR3 bases: TGTGCCAGCAGTTTCTTGTCAGGTGAGACTGAAGCTTTCTTT.

This clone was counted only a few times. The V gene is TRBV7-2, the J gene TRBJ2-5, with 10 bases that match TRBD2. CDR1 and CDR2 (germline): SGHTA, FQGNSA. The V and J ends lost 1 base and 2 bases, in that order; junction bases with no gene match: 10. The CDR3 is made up of 18 amino acids. The CDR3 coding sequence is TGTGCCAGCAGCTTAGGAGGTCTAGCGGGGGCCGTTCAAGAGACCCAGTACTTC. Translating gives CASSLGGLAGAVQETQYF.

The CDR3 DNA sequence: TGTGCCAGCACAAATACAGGGTTCGGTGGCTACACCTTC. Translated, it gives CASTNTGFGGYTF. The chain carries TRBV6-1 and TRBJ1-2; possibly TRBD1 for D (6 bases). V shed 7 bases and J shed 7 bases, with 16 bases lying between them. The germline gives CDR1 MNHNS, CDR2 SASEGT. The CDR3 consists of 13 residues.

This chain joins TRBV6-6 and TRBJ2-3, with TRBD2 as a possible D gene (5 bases). Germline V gene sequence: CDR1 MNHNY, CDR2 SVGAGI (reference sequence). The CDR3 is 13 amino acids. V lost 2 bases to trimming and J lost 10 bases, with 13 bases between them. CDR3 loop: CASSYVGSGAQYF. CDR3 coding DNA: TGTGCCAGCAGTTACGTTGGGAGTGGGGCGCAGTATTTT.

The rearrangement links TRBV7-2 to TRBJ2-5, with TRBD2 as a possible D gene (7 bases). The CDR3 contains 15 residues. V shed 5 bases and J shed 5 bases, with 18 bases lying between them. The germline gives CDR1 SGHTA, CDR2 FQGNSA. CDR3 nucleotide sequence: TGTGCCAGCAGCCCAGAGGGGGGGTGGGGGGAGACCCAGTACTTC. Its protein product is CASSPEGGWGETQYF.

The chain is built from TRBV19 and TRBJ2-7, with 7 nucleotides matching TRBD2. The CDR3 length is 12 residues. After removal of 3 bases from V and 6 bases from J, the junction contained 2 bases not matched to a gene. Germline values: CDR1 LNHDA, CDR2 SQIVND (reference sequence). CDR3 residues: CASSIWGGEQYF. The CDR3 DNA follows: TGTGCCAGTAGTATTTGGGGGGGCGAGCAGTACTTC.

The V and J genes are TRBV10-3 and TRBJ2-5, with TRBD1 as a possible D gene (6 bases). CDR1 is ENHRY and CDR2 is SYGVKD in the germline V gene. V was pared by 0 bases and J by 2 bases, with 13 bases between. The CDR3 length is 16 residues. CDR3 residues: CAISESARGKQETQYF. In nucleotides, the CDR3 is TGTGCCATCAGTGAGTCGGCTAGGGGGAAGCAAGAGACCCAGTACTTC.

The chain recombines TRBV5-4 with TRBJ2-3; D is undetermined. Germline V lookup: CDR1 SGHNT, CDR2 YYREEE (reference sequence). V was trimmed by 4 bases and J by 1 base, leaving 7 bases between them. The CDR3 is 13 amino acids. This CDR3 is CASSEPGTDTQYF. As DNA, the CDR3 is TGTGCCAGCAGCGAGCCGGGCACAGATACGCAGTATTTT.

The rearrangement links TRBV9 to TRBJ2-5; TRBD1 agrees at 7 bases. The CDR3 loop spans 14 amino acids. Germline V gene sequence: CDR1 SGDLS, CDR2 YYNGEE. With V trimmed by 5 bases and J by 5 bases, 9 bases remained unmatched. The CDR3 loop reads CASSEGGAPETQYF. The CDR3 nucleotides read TGTGCCAGCAGTGAAGGGGGCGCCCCGGAGACCCAGTACTTC.

The CDR3 region has the DNA TGCAGCGTCTCCGAAGGGGTCCGGGAAAAACTGTTTTTT. Its translation is CSVSEGVREKLFF. The J gene is TRBJ1-4, the V gene TRBV29-1; tentative D call: TRBD1 (5 bases). Trimming pared 6 bases from V and 8 bases from J, leaving 16 bases between. The germline gives CDR1 SQVTM, CDR2 ANQGSEA. The CDR3 runs to 13 residues.

This chain joins TRBV2 and TRBJ2-3; tentatively, D is TRBD1 (5 bases). V lost 6 bases and J 3 bases, leaving 13 bases between the germline ends. The CDR3 has 14 residues. Germline-derived CDR1 and CDR2 are SNHLY and FYNNEI. CDR3 sequence: CASRGRRITDTQYF. CDR3 DNA: TGTGCCAGCAGGGGGCGGAGAATAACAGATACGCAGTATTTT.

The chain uses TRBV10-3 and TRBJ2-5; 7 positions agree with TRBD2. The V gene's germline CDR1 is ENHRY and CDR2 SYGVKD. The CDR3 runs to 14 residues. The V segment lost 6 bases and the J segment 2 bases; nucleotides outside the gene matches: 6. This chain's CDR3 is CAISDGTTQETQYF. The CDR3 DNA is TGTGCCATCAGCGATGGGACTACTCAAGAGACCCAGTACTTC.

This clone was observed a few times. The V gene is TRBV7-6, the J gene TRBJ1-3; 8 bases line up with TRBD1. Germline V CDR1 and CDR2: SGHVS, FNYEAQ. J lost 6 bases, V lost 5 bases, and 12 bases had no gene match. The length of the CDR3 is 16 residues. The CDR3 reads CASSDRTGRSANTIYF. The DNA for the CDR3 is TGTGCCAGCAGCGATAGGACAGGGCGATCGGCAAACACCATATATTTT.